The 21 T cell receptor beta chains presented below share a single source sample, sequenced in a study of breast tumors, draining lymph nodes, adjacent tissues. One entry per CDR3 protein, called by TCRdb with MiXCR from the multiplex PCR reads. Of around 110,000 distinct CDR3 sequences listed, 30% are singletons. Samples came from axillary lymph nodes draining the breast cancer. Sequencing was carried out using axillary lymph node tissue. The receptors stem from a female donor with breast cancer. Some clones in this sample may be carry-over from other donors' samples.

V usage is TRBV7-3 and J usage is TRBJ2-5, with 9 bases aligning to TRBD1. The CDR3 spans 14 residues. With V trimmed by 7 bases and J by 4 bases, 7 bases remained unmatched. Germline CDR1 SGHTA, CDR2 FQGTGA. CDR3 protein: CASTGRGQGETQYF. The CDR3 nucleotides are TGTGCCAGCACCGGCAGGGGACAGGGAGAGACCCAGTACTTC.

In this sample, this clonotype turned up once. A much larger clonotype is one base distant, so this may be a read error. J is TRBJ1-4 and V is TRBV27; D remains ambiguous. The CDR3 length is 17 residues. Germline V gene lookup returns CDR1 MNHEY and CDR2 SMNVEV (reference sequence). The CDR3 loop reads CVSSLSALRALNEKLFF. The CDR3 coding sequence is TGTGTCAGCAGTTTGAGTGCGCTTCGGGCCCTTAATGAAAAACTGTTTTTT.

Comments on this clonotype: Possible read error: a much larger clone is one base away. The chain couples TRBV14 to TRBJ1-1; D might be TRBD1 (6 bases). Trimming pared 4 bases from V and 4 bases from J, leaving 13 bases between. This CDR3 has 14 residues. Looked up from germline, CDR1 is SGHDN and CDR2 is FVKESK. The CDR3 protein is CASSPRTGSTEAFF. In nucleotides, the CDR3 is TGTGCCAGCAGCCCTAGAACAGGGAGCACTGAAGCTTTCTTT.

This clonotype has a count of ten or more. This chain connects TRBV28 to TRBJ1-3; 8 bases fit TRBD1. This CDR3 spans 15 amino acids. J lost 5 bases, V lost 6 bases, and 9 bases had no gene match. Germline V gene sequence: CDR1 MDHEN, CDR2 SYDVKM. CDR3 nucleotides: TGTGCCAGCAGACGCCACGGACAGGGTAGAAACACCATATATTTT. Residues: CASRRHGQGRNTIYF.

This clonotype was observed at least ten times. The chain carries TRBV11-2 and TRBJ2-1; 10 positions match TRBD2. The V gene's germline CDR1 is SGHAT and CDR2 FQNNGV. This CDR3 is 17 amino acids long. Trimming removed 1 base from V and 2 bases from J; junction bases left unmatched: 5. The CDR3 spells CASSLALLAGAYNEQFF. Written as DNA, the CDR3 is TGTGCCAGCAGCTTAGCCCTTCTAGCGGGGGCCTACAATGAGCAGTTCTTC.

This clonotype came up many times. A read error is likely, as this CDR3 ends without the conserved phenylalanine or tryptophan. The V call is TRBV5-8, the J call TRBJ2-7; D not resolved. Trimming removed 0 bases from V and 0 bases from J, with 7 bases in between. Germline CDR1 reads SGHTS; CDR2 reads YDEGEE. CDR3 size: 14 residues. The CDR3 loop reads CASSLGISSYEQYS. The CDR3, as DNA: TGTGCCAGCAGCTTGGGAATTAGCTCCTACGAGCAGTACTCC.

The V gene is TRBV12-3 or TRBV12-4, the J gene TRBJ2-2; D is possibly TRBD2 (6 bases). The V end lost 7 bases, the J end lost 5 bases, and 14 bases lay between the germline ends. This CDR3 region has 14 residues. The CDR3 here is CASMDRGSTGELFF. The CDR3 DNA reads as TGTGCCAGCATGGACCGGGGGAGTACCGGGGAGCTGTTTTTT.

This rearrangement joins TRBV7-2 to TRBJ2-1; 9 bases are shared with TRBD1. Germline values: CDR1 SGHTA, CDR2 FQGNSA. The CDR3 totals 17 residues. V gave up 0 bases and J gave up 4 bases; unmatched junction bases: 7. The CDR3 sequence: CASSLARGTGRYNEQFF. CDR3 bases: TGTGCCAGCAGCTTAGCACGAGGGACAGGGCGATACAATGAGCAGTTCTTC.

This clonotype was counted at least ten times. The rearrangement joins TRBV4-3 to TRBJ1-2; perhaps TRBD1 as D (5 bases). The V gene's germline CDR1 is LGHNA and CDR2 YSLEER. The CDR3 contains 15 residues. Trimming pared 0 bases from V and 1 base from J, leaving 9 bases between. For the CDR3, the DNA is TGCGCCAGCAGCCAAGAAGTCAGGGATAACTATGGCTACACCTTC. It codes for CASSQEVRDNYGYTF.

About this clonotype: Its ends do not fully match the called genes, so a read error is possible. The chain uses TRBV7-7 and TRBJ2-1; TRBD2 matches at 12 bases. The CDR3 is 15 amino acids. CDR1 and CDR2 (germline): SSHAT, FNYEAQ (reference sequence). The CDR3 protein is CASSPGTSGLNEQSF. The CDR3 DNA sequence: TGTGCTAGCAGCCCCGGGACTAGCGGGCTCAATGAGCAGTCCTTC.

This clonotype appeared many times. Given a much more abundant clone one base away, this may be a read error. This chain uses TRBV20-1 with TRBJ2-5, with a tentative D call TRBD1 (7 bases). The length of the CDR3 is 14 residues. CDR1 is DFQATT and CDR2 is SNEGSKA in the germline V gene (reference sequence). CDR3 DNA: TGCAGTGCTATTACCCAGGGGGGTCAAGCGACCCAGTACTTC. Protein sequence: CSAITQGGQATQYF.

This chain connects TRBV10-3 to TRBJ2-3; 12 positions agree with TRBD2. J lost 2 bases, V lost 4 bases, and 4 bases had no gene match. The CDR3 runs 16 residues. The V gene's germline CDR1 is ENHRY and CDR2 SYGVKD. CDR3 nucleotide sequence: TGTGCCATCAGTGTGACTAGCGGGAGTGCCACAGATACGCAGTATTTT. Translation gives CAISVTSGSATDTQYF.

This clonotype was observed a handful of times. A much larger clone lies a single base off, so this may be a read error. In DNA form, the CDR3 reads TGTGCCAGCAGCTTCTTCGCCGGGGAGCTGTTTTTT. Encoded protein: CASSFFAGELFF. V usage is TRBV5-4 and J usage is TRBJ2-2; unclear D gene. Germline CDR1 and CDR2: SGHNT and YYREEE (reference sequence). The CDR3 is 12 residues long. The V end lost 2 bases, the J end lost 6 bases, and 5 bases lay between the germline ends.

With regard to this clonotype: This could be a read error, since a much larger clone is one nucleotide away. This chain uses TRBV7-9 with TRBJ2-5; 7 bases agree with TRBD1. The CDR3 runs to 17 residues. CDR1 and CDR2 from the germline V gene are SEHNR and FQNEAQ (reference sequence). The CDR3 region is CASGLVGAGTVGEPQYF. The CDR3 coding sequence is TGTGCCAGCGGCTTAGTGGGAGCCGGGACAGTAGGGGAGCCCCAGTACTTC.

Notes on this clonotype: The DNA is omitted, as the CDR3 cannot be located on it reliably, and the CDR3 follows TCRdb's listing. The V gene is TRBV7-9, the J gene TRBJ2-7. The germline V gene encodes CDR1 SEHNR and CDR2 FQNEAQ (reference sequence). With termini counted, the CDR3 has 18 amino acids. CDR3 protein: CASSFYICSARESYEQYF.

At least ten counts were recorded for this clonotype. This clone may be a read error of a much larger clone one base away. The chain combines TRBV12-3 or TRBV12-4 with TRBJ1-6, with a tentative D call TRBD1 (5 bases). The length of the CDR3 is 14 residues. V shed 3 bases and J shed 5 bases, with 8 bases lying between them. CDR3 region: CASSFGGNNSPLHF. CDR3 DNA: TGTGCCAGCAGTTTCGGGGGGAATAATTCACCCCTCCACTTT.

This clonotype was counted many times. The chain is built from TRBV6-1 and TRBJ2-7, with unresolved D. Trimming pared 6 bases from V and 4 bases from J, leaving 19 bases between. The germline V gene has CDR1 MNHNS and CDR2 SASEGT. The CDR3 spans 15 residues. CDR3 protein: CASSSRQLSGYEQYF. CDR3 DNA sequence: TGTGCCAGCAGCTCGAGGCAGCTTTCCGGATACGAGCAGTACTTC.

This clonotype was detected many times. The CDR3 does not close with the conserved phenylalanine or tryptophan, likely indicating a read error. The chain is built from TRBV20-1 and TRBJ2-7; D is uncertain. The V and J ends lost 1 base and 3 bases respectively, with 7 bases between them. The CDR3 spans 12 residues. Germline CDR1 is DFQATT and CDR2 is SNEGSKA (reference sequence). As DNA, the CDR3 is TGCAGTGCTAGAGGGGCTAACTACGAGCAGTACCTC. Its translation: CSARGANYEQYL.

This clonotype has a count of ten or more. At one of its ends the junction is not consistent with the germline gene, which may arise from a read error. V gene TRBV6-6 combines with J gene TRBJ1-2; 7 bases line up with TRBD1. CDR1 and CDR2 from the germline V gene are MNHNY and SVGAGI (reference sequence). The CDR3 totals 14 residues. For the CDR3, the DNA is TGTGCCAGCAGTCACTCGAGGGGGCTCTATGGCTACACCTTC. Amino acid sequence: CASSHSRGLYGYTF.

The chain couples TRBV7-6 to TRBJ1-5; no firm D call. The CDR3 spans 16 residues. Germline CDR1 SGHVS, CDR2 FNYEAQ. With 5 bases removed from V and 11 bases from J, the gap between germline ends came to 25 bases. CDR3 sequence reads: CASSNKAGLGQETQHF. The CDR3 DNA reads TGTGCCAGCAGCAACAAAGCGGGCCTGGGCCAAGAGACCCAGCATTTT.

This clonotype was seen only a few times. V gene TRBV6-4 combines with J gene TRBJ1-5, with D unresolved. Germline loops: CDR1 MRHNA, CDR2 SNTAGT. With 5 bases removed from V and 2 bases from J, the gap between germline ends came to 10 bases. This CDR3 is 14 amino acids long. The CDR3 DNA is TGTGCCAGCAGTCAGTCGGGCGGCAATCAGCCCCAGCATTTT. Its protein product is CASSQSGGNQPQHF.